This T cell receptor (beta chain) was observed in a study of identical twins. Findings and limits, study-wide: Beta out-of-frame twin sharing showed a weaker excess.

Germline values: CDR1 MGHDK, CDR2 SYGVNS. This CDR3 has 13 amino acids. V was cut by 3 bases and J by 4 bases, with 9 bases left in between. One entry per CDR3 protein, called by TCRdb with MiXCR from the 5' RACE reads. The data show 1.5 million to 2 million distinct CDR3 sequences, with roughly 35% seen just once and about 0.27% held by the top ten. Points on this clonotype: Its cognate antigen is unknown.

The origin of this receptor is a newborn girl in good health. The chain carries TRBV25-1 and TRBJ1-2; D not resolved. The sequencing sample was made of cord blood. The CDR3 DNA follows: TGTGCCAGCAGTGATACCCCAACCTATGGCTACACCTTC. As protein: CASSDTPTYGYTF.